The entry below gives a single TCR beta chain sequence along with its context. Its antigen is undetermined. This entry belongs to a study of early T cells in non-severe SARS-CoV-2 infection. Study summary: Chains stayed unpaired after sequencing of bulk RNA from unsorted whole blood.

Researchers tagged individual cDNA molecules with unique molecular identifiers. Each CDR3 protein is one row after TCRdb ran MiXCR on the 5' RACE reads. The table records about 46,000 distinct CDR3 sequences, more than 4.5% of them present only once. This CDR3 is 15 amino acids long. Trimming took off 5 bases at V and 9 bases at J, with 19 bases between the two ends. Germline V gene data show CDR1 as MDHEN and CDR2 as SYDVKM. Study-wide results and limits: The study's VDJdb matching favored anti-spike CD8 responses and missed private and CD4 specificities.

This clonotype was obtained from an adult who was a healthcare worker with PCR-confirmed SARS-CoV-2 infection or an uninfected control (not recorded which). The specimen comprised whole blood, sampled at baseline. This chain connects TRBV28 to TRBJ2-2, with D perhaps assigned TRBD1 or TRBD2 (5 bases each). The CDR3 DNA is TGTGCCAGCAGTCCGGCCCAGACGGGGCACCGGGAGCTGTTTTTT. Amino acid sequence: CASSPAQTGHRELFF.